What follows are 29 T cell receptor beta chains derived from one specimen sequenced in a study of T cells in Graves' hyperthyroidism and ophthalmopathy. Amplified regions were TCR beta CDR3 sequences from RNA transcripts. HTBI primers were employed in a first-round RT-PCR of the TCR CDR3. TCRdb processed the multiplex PCR reads anew with MiXCR; each CDR3 protein has one entry. The repertoire holds around 350,000 distinct CDR3 sequences, with more than 15% as singletons. Source material: blood. Receptors were obtained from a woman between 18 and 30 years old with Graves' hyperthyroidism that later progressed to Graves' ophthalmopathy.

This clonotype was detected ten times or more. The genes are TRBV20-1 and TRBJ2-1; tentative D call: TRBD1 (5 bases). This CDR3 is built from 15 residues. V lost 1 base and J 4 bases, leaving 14 bases between the germline ends. Germline V gives CDR1 DFQATT, CDR2 SNEGSKA (reference sequence). The CDR3 bases are TGCAGTGCTAGAGGGGAACTAAGGGGTTACAATGAGCAGTTCTTC. Encoded protein: CSARGELRGYNEQFF.

With respect to this clonotype: A much larger clone lies one base from this, so it may be a read error. The chain has TRBV2 and TRBJ2-2; D may be TRBD2 (5 bases). Germline V gene data show CDR1 as SNHLY and CDR2 as FYNNEI. The CDR3 has 14 residues. The DNA for the CDR3 is TGTGCCAGCAGTGAGATCGCCGACACCGGGGAGCTGCTTTTT. The encoded protein is CASSEIADTGELLF.

The rearrangement uses TRBV7-2 and TRBJ2-7, with 8 bases identical to TRBD2. Trimming cost V 1 base and J 3 bases; bases outside gene matches: 2. The CDR3 is 14 amino acids. Per the germline V gene, CDR1 is SGHTA and CDR2 is FQGNSA. CDR3 amino acids: CASSLGREVYEQYF. CDR3 nucleotides: TGTGCCAGCAGCTTAGGGCGGGAGGTCTACGAGCAGTACTTC.

The sample holds many counts of this clonotype. The V call is TRBV20-1, the J call TRBJ2-7, with unresolved D. Germline assignment: CDR1 DFQATT and CDR2 SNEGSKA (reference sequence). Trimming removed 5 bases at V and 7 bases at J, with 3 bases between. The CDR3 runs to 8 residues. The CDR3 DNA sequence: TGCAGTGCTGAAGAGCAGTACTTC. This codes for CSAEEQYF.

The CDR3 sequence is CASSAGQGAYYGYTF. For the CDR3, the DNA is TGTGCCAGCAGCGCAGGACAGGGGGCGTATTATGGCTACACCTTC. The rearrangement joins TRBV9 to TRBJ1-2, with TRBD1 identical over 11 bases. The V gene end was trimmed by 3 bases and the J gene end by 5 bases; junction bases not matched to a gene: 6. The CDR3 is made up of 15 amino acids. The germline V gene has CDR1 SGDLS and CDR2 YYNGEE.

Remarks on this clonotype: A much larger clone lies a single base off, so this may be a read error. This rearrangement joins TRBV6-2 or TRBV6-3 to TRBJ2-1; D gene unclear. The germline gives CDR1 MNHEY, CDR2 SVGEGT. Trimming left V 4 bases short and J 8 bases short, with 15 bases between. The length of the CDR3 is 14 residues. The CDR3 nucleotides are TGTGCCAGCAGTTCGGCTAATAGCCAGCATGAGCAGTTCTTC. Its protein is CASSSANSQHEQFF.

The chain uses TRBV29-1 and TRBJ2-3; 14 positions match TRBD2. V was pared by 6 bases and J by 5 bases, with 4 bases of the junction left unmatched. This CDR3 is built from 14 residues. The V gene's germline CDR1 is SQVTM and CDR2 ANQGSEA. As DNA, the CDR3 is TGCAGCGTCCAGACTAGCGGGAGGGGAGATACGCAGTATTTT. This encodes CSVQTSGRGDTQYF.

This clonotype was counted at least ten times. The V gene is TRBV29-1, the J gene TRBJ2-7, with D perhaps TRBD2 (6 bases). Germline V gives CDR1 SQVTM, CDR2 ANQGSEA. The CDR3 has 12 residues. Trimming took 1 base from V and 6 from J, leaving 10 bases between them. The chain's CDR3 is CSVEGDFPEQYF. CDR3 DNA sequence: TGCAGCGTTGAAGGGGACTTCCCCGAGCAGTACTTC.

This clonotype appeared many times. V is TRBV28 and J is TRBJ2-7; 14 nucleotides agree with TRBD2. The CDR3 consists of 16 residues. Per germline, CDR1 MDHEN and CDR2 SYDVKM. The J segment lost 5 bases and the V segment lost 9 bases, leaving 12 bases of the junction unmatched. This CDR3 reads CASQRPGLAGVNEQYF. The DNA for the CDR3 is TGTGCCAGTCAACGACCGGGACTAGCGGGAGTGAACGAGCAGTACTTC.

This clonotype was seen a single time. The chain links TRBV19 to TRBJ1-5; D might be TRBD1 (6 bases). The germline gives CDR1 LNHDA, CDR2 SQIVND (reference sequence). The CDR3 totals 15 residues. With 5 bases removed from V and 3 bases from J, the gap between germline ends came to 14 bases. CDR3 region: CASSVTGLLNQPQHF. The CDR3 DNA reads as TGTGCCAGTAGTGTGACAGGACTGCTCAATCAGCCCCAGCATTTT.

This clonotype was found many times. The V gene is TRBV28, the J gene TRBJ2-7, with 7 bases matching TRBD2. Germline V CDR1 and CDR2: MDHEN, SYDVKM. The CDR3 covers 11 residues. CDR3 in DNA: TGTGCTTGTACGGGGGGATTCGAGCAGTACTTC. This encodes CACTGGFEQYF.

Comment on this clonotype: Just one base apart from a much larger clone, this may be a read error. The genes are TRBV20-1 and TRBJ1-6, with 9 bases matching TRBD1. V lost 5 bases and J lost 11; bases outside the gene matches: 7. Germline assignment: CDR1 DFQATT and CDR2 SNEGSKA (reference sequence). The CDR3 is made up of 13 amino acids. CDR3 protein: CSAGGQGNPPLHF. In DNA, the CDR3 is TGCAGTGCTGGAGGACAGGGGAATCCACCCCTCCACTTT.

This chain links TRBV30 with TRBJ2-7; D gene unclear. The CDR3 has 13 amino acids. V was pared by 0 bases and J by 4 bases, with 10 bases between. CDR1 GTSNPN and CDR2 SVGIG come from the germline V gene (reference sequence). CDR3 loop: CAWSVGRTYEQYF. The CDR3 bases are TGTGCCTGGAGTGTAGGCCGTACGTACGAGCAGTACTTC. The full variable domain, with the rest looked up from reference TRBV30 and TRBJ2-7, is SQTIHQWPATLVQPVGSPLSLECTVEGTSNPNLYWYRQAAGRGLQLLFYSVGIGQISSEVPQNLSASRPQDRQFILSSKKLLLSDSGFYLCAWSVGRTYEQYFGPGTRLTVT.

The genes are TRBV4-2 and TRBJ2-1; 12 bases fit TRBD2. Germline loops: CDR1 LGHNA, CDR2 YNFKEQ. The CDR3 length is 18 residues. V lost 4 bases, J lost 1 base, and 8 bases stayed unmatched. The CDR3 region has the DNA TGTGCCAGCAGCCGCCAAACTAGCGGGGGGAGGTCCTACAATGAGCAGTTCTTC. This encodes CASSRQTSGGRSYNEQFF.

This clonotype turned up a few times. The V and J genes are TRBV6-2 or TRBV6-3 and TRBJ2-3; 8 nucleotides agree with TRBD2. CDR1 MNHEY and CDR2 SVGEGT come from the germline V gene. The CDR3 spans 13 residues. CDR3 DNA: TGTGCGGCGGGGGGAGGAGTCACAGATACGCAGTATTTT. Protein sequence: CAAGGGVTDTQYF.

This clonotype occurred many times. The genes are TRBV28 and TRBJ1-1; D not certain. There are 14 residues in the CDR3. Per the germline V gene, CDR1 is MDHEN and CDR2 is SYDVKM. The V end lost 6 bases, the J end lost 4 bases, and 15 bases lay between the germline ends. Here the CDR3 DNA reads TGTGCCAGCAGCGCCGCCAGGAAAATCACTGAAGCTTTCTTT. This sequence encodes CASSAARKITEAFF.

This chain links TRBV7-9 with TRBJ2-2; D unclear. The CDR3 has 17 residues. V lost 4 bases and J lost 1, with 16 bases in between. Germline CDR1 reads SEHNR; CDR2 reads FQNEAQ (reference sequence). This chain's CDR3 is CASSSTPTIRNTGELFF. The CDR3 DNA reads as TGTGCCAGCAGCTCTACACCAACCATCCGGAACACCGGGGAGCTGTTTTTT.

This clonotype has ten or more counts. The V call is TRBV7-8, the J call TRBJ1-5; TRBD1 matches 10 bases. CDR1 is SGHVS, CDR2 FQNEAQ, per germline. J lost 4 bases, V lost 5 bases, and 11 bases had no gene match. This CDR3 contains 17 residues. The CDR3 DNA follows: TGTGCCAGCAGCCCAAGACAGGGGGCGCAACAAAATCAGCCCCAGCATTTT. It is translated as CASSPRQGAQQNQPQHF.

J is TRBJ1-2 and V is TRBV7-6; 8 nucleotides agree with TRBD1. Trimming removed 5 bases from V and 5 bases from J; junction bases left unmatched: 10. The CDR3 is made up of 15 amino acids. CDR1 and CDR2 (germline): SGHVS, FNYEAQ. In DNA, the CDR3 is TGTGCCAGCAGCCAAGGACAGGGAAAAGGGTATGGCTACACCTTC. It codes for CASSQGQGKGYGYTF.

This clonotype showed up just a few times. The gene calls are TRBV5-6 and TRBJ2-7; 7 nucleotides line up with TRBD1. CDR1 SGHDT and CDR2 YYEEEE come from the germline V gene. The CDR3 covers 15 residues. The V segment lost 2 bases and the J segment 4 bases; nucleotides outside the gene matches: 9. The CDR3 DNA sequence: TGTGCCAGCAGCTTTCGACAGGGCAAGGGATACGAGCAGTACTTC. Translation gives CASSFRQGKGYEQYF.

J is TRBJ2-7 and V is TRBV29-1; 10 bases are a match to TRBD2. Germline assignment: CDR1 SQVTM and CDR2 ANQGSEA. V shed 4 bases and J 4 bases; nucleotides not matched to a gene: 10. This CDR3 has 15 residues. CDR3 in amino acids: CSVAIPAGGQYEQYF. The DNA for the CDR3 is TGCAGCGTTGCCATTCCAGCGGGAGGGCAGTACGAGCAGTACTTC.

This clonotype occurred a few times. The chain uses TRBV5-5 and TRBJ1-4; 10 bases match TRBD1. The length of the CDR3 is 17 residues. Germline CDR1 and CDR2: SGHKS and YYEKEE (reference sequence). The junction had 9 bases not matched to a gene; V was cut back by 3 bases and J by 4 bases. The CDR3 region is CASSWGGTGAYNEKLFF. In DNA form, the CDR3 reads TGTGCCAGCAGCTGGGGGGGGACAGGGGCCTATAATGAAAAACTGTTTTTT.

The chain combines TRBV6-1 with TRBJ2-7; 14 nucleotides match TRBD2. V shed 8 bases, J shed 3 bases, and the junction held 9 bases outside the gene matches. This CDR3 is built from 16 residues. Germline values: CDR1 MNHNS, CDR2 SASEGT. The CDR3 loop reads CASEAGLAGAGYEQYF. The DNA for the CDR3 is TGTGCCAGCGAGGCGGGACTAGCGGGAGCAGGCTACGAGCAGTACTTC.

This clonotype showed up many times. V gene TRBV6-2 or TRBV6-3 combines with J gene TRBJ2-7; maybe TRBD1 (6 bases). The germline gives CDR1 MNHEY, CDR2 SVGEGT. The germline V and J ends were trimmed by 6 bases and 6 bases, with 12 bases remaining between them. This CDR3 is 12 amino acids long. The CDR3 DNA reads TGTGCCAGCAGCCCACAGGGTGGCGAGCAGTACTTC. The encoded protein is CASSPQGGEQYF.

This clonotype showed up many times. The chain links TRBV2 to TRBJ2-1; D remains ambiguous. This CDR3 is built from 15 residues. V was trimmed by 7 bases and J by 0 bases, leaving 13 bases between them. CDR1 and CDR2 (germline): SNHLY, FYNNEI. Here the CDR3 DNA reads TGTGCCAGCACTTTAAGGATCCCCTCCTACAATGAGCAGTTCTTC. Its translation is CASTLRIPSYNEQFF.

This chain joins TRBV24-1 and TRBJ2-3, with 13 nucleotides matching TRBD2. From germline, CDR1 is KGHDR and CDR2 SFDVKD. CDR3 length: 18 residues. Trimming cost V 2 bases and J 2 bases; bases outside gene matches: 6. CDR3 sequence reads: CATSDSQTSGRFTDTQYF. CDR3 in DNA: TGTGCCACCAGTGATTCGCAGACTAGCGGGAGGTTCACAGATACGCAGTATTTT.

This clonotype was detected only a few times. CDR3 sequence reads: CASSGPGPFNQPQHF. In DNA form, the CDR3 reads TGTGCCAGTAGTGGCCCCGGACCTTTCAATCAGCCCCAGCATTTT. V and J are TRBV19 and TRBJ1-5; unclear D gene. The V and J ends lost 5 bases and 3 bases respectively, with 14 bases between them. Germline CDR1 is LNHDA and CDR2 is SQIVND (reference sequence). This CDR3 has 15 amino acids.

This clonotype was counted between two and nine times. This chain joins TRBV7-2 and TRBJ2-2, with 9 bases fitting TRBD2. The CDR3 runs 17 residues. CDR1 and CDR2 from the germline V gene are SGHTA and FQGNSA. The ends lost 1 base at V and 2 bases at J; junction bases unmatched: 5. The CDR3 sequence: CASSLVSLAGNTGELFF. The CDR3 bases are TGTGCCAGCAGCTTAGTATCCCTAGCGGGAAACACCGGGGAGCTGTTTTTT.

Ten or more counts support this clonotype. The chain carries TRBV3-2 and TRBJ2-7; the table's D gene call, TRBD2, was not cross checked with the DNA. TRBV3-2 constitutes a pseudogene. This CDR3 is 15 amino acids long. CDR3 amino acids: CASSQDRAFPYEQYF. The CDR3, as DNA: TGTGCCAGCAGCCAAGATAGGGCTTTCCCCTACGAGCAGTACTTC.